A selection of T cell receptor beta chains follows, all from one sample in a study of cytomegalovirus exposure and HLA in healthy donors. Assay: immunoSEQ multiplex PCR; the TCRdb copy retains only in-frame clones and omits some. In the table there are approximately 82,000 clones, approximately 95% of which are singletons. The sequencing input was PBMCs. These receptors came from a woman younger than 35 in good health and CMV-seronegative. CDR3s include the opening cysteine and the closing phenylalanine or tryptophan. A D gene is named only where the DNA matches it firmly. Clone size is not always given. Where it is, it says once, few, many or a class for expanded clones.

>TRBJ1-5|-|TRBV11-2|-
TGTGCCAGCGCCGAGGGCGGGGGGCTTGGGCAGCCCCAGCATTTT
CASAEGGGLGQPQHF
>TRBJ2-1|TRBD2|TRBV10-1|-
TGCGCCAGCAGTGAGGGGGGGGTGTACTTAAATGAGCAGTTCTTC
CASSEGGVYLNEQFF
>TRBJ1-5|TRBD1|TRBV6-1|-
TGTGCCAGCAGTGGTGGACAGGGGGGAGTTCAGCCCCAGCATTTT
CASSGGQGGVQPQHF
>TRBJ2-5|-|TRBV28|-
TGTGCCAGCAGGCCCGAGTTGGAGACCCAGTACTTC
CASRPELETQYF
>TRBJ1-3|-|TRBV28|-
TGTGCCAGCAACCCCGGGAGACTAACCTCTGGAAACACCATATATTTT
CASNPGRLTSGNTIYF
>TRBJ2-1|TRBD2|TRBV6-5|-
TGTGCCAGCAGCCTCACTAGCGGGAGGTACAATGAGCAGTTCTTC
CASSLTSGRYNEQFF
>TRBJ2-2|-|TRBV4-2|-
TGTGCCAGCAGCCAAGAGATGGCGGGGGCGAGAATCGGGGAGCTGTTTTTT
CASSQEMAGARIGELFF
>TRBJ1-5|TRBD1|TRBV7-2|-
TGTGCCAGCAGCTATAAGACAGGGGGCAATCAGCCCCAGCATTTT
CASSYKTGGNQPQHF
>TRBJ2-3|TRBD2|TRBV9|-
TGTGCCAGCAGCCAACCGGGGGAGGGGGATACGCAGTATTTT
CASSQPGEGDTQYF
>TRBJ1-2|-|TRBV6-5|-
TGTGCCAGCAGTTACTCGATGACTATCCCGGCAAACACCTTC
CASSYSMTIPANTF
>TRBJ1-2|TRBD1|TRBV6-5|-
TGTGCCAGCAGTTACTCTCAGGGGGACTATGGCTACACCTTC
CASSYSQGDYGYTF
>TRBJ2-5|-|TRBV7-2|-
TGTGCCAGCAGAGAGCGAGGACTCCAAGAGACCCAGTACTTC
CASRERGLQETQYF
>TRBJ1-2|TRBD1|TRBV5-4|-
TGTGCCAGCACGGCAGTGGACAGGGGTTTTGGCTACACCTTC
CASTAVDRGFGYTF
>TRBJ2-5|-|TRBV9|-
TGTGCCAGCGACAGGACCGGACAAGAGACCCAGTACTTC
CASDRTGQETQYF
>TRBJ1-2|TRBD1|TRBV15|-
TGTGCCACCAGCTCCCGGACAGGGAACGGCTACACCTTC
CATSSRTGNGYTF
>TRBJ2-5|TRBD2|TRBV2|-
TGTGCCAGCAGGAGAATGTTTCAGCGGGAGTCAGGGGAGACCCAGTACTTC
CASRRMFQRESGETQYF
>TRBJ1-6|TRBD1|TRBV5-1|once
TGCGCCAGCAGCCCATACAGCCCAGGGGGCGGGAATTCACCCCTCCACTTT
CASSPYSPGGGNSPLHF
>TRBJ2-7|-|TRBV29-1|-
TGCAGCGTTAGCGGGTCATACTACGAGCAGTACTTC
CSVSGSYYEQYF
>TRBJ1-2|-|TRBV15|-
TGTGCCACCAGCAGAGATGAAGGGGCAGTATTGGATGGCTACACCTTC
CATSRDEGAVLDGYTF
>TRBJ1-1|-|TRBV16|-
TGTGCCAGCAGCCAATCCACAGTGCAGGGCACTGAAGCTTTCTTT
CASSQSTVQGTEAFF
>TRBJ2-1|-|TRBV6-5|-
TGTGCCAGCAGTTACTCGATCATTTCTGGGCCGAGCGAGCAGTTCTTC
CASSYSIISGPSEQFF
>TRBJ1-6|-|TRBV4-3|-
TGCGCCAGCAGCCAAGTAGTACGACAGGAGAATAATTCACCCCTCCACTTT
CASSQVVRQENNSPLHF
>TRBJ2-7|TRBD1|TRBV11-3|-
TGTGCCAGCAGCTTAGATCCCCGACAGGGGGGGGCTTCCTACGAGCAGTACTTC
CASSLDPRQGGASYEQYF
>TRBJ2-1|-|TRBV7-2|-
TGTGCCAGCAGCCTCGACCCTGGGGCTAGGGAGTTCTTC
CASSLDPGAREFF
>TRBJ1-6|-|TRBV15|-
TGTGCCACCAGCAGCAGCGGCCGGGGCTCCTATAATTCACCCCTCCACTTT
CATSSSGRGSYNSPLHF
>TRBJ2-7|TRBD1|TRBV6-6|-
TGTGCCAGCAGCCCGGGACAGGGATTCTACGAGCAGTACTTC
CASSPGQGFYEQYF
>TRBJ1-2|-|TRBV6-5|-
TGTGCCAGCAGTGAGGGCGGATCTAACTATGGCTACACCTTC
CASSEGGSNYGYTF
>TRBJ1-5|-|TRBV28|-
TGTGCCAGCAGTTTTCGAGGAGGGCTCAATCAGCCCCAGCATTTT
CASSFRGGLNQPQHF
>TRBJ2-3|TRBD2|TRBV6-4|-
TGTGCCAGCAGTGAAGAGCGGGGGAGCACAGATACGCAGTATTTT
CASSEERGSTDTQYF
>TRBJ2-7|TRBD2|TRBV7-9|few
TGTGCCAGCAGCTTCATGCAGCGGATAGCGGGACCGATCTACGAGCAGTACTTC
CASSFMQRIAGPIYEQYF
>TRBJ2-5|TRBD2|TRBV6-5|-
TGTGCCAGCAGACAAAGCGGGGGAGAGACCCAGTACTTC
CASRQSGGETQYF
>TRBJ2-1|-|TRBV6-4|-
TGTGCCACTAGTCAGGGGTCGGGCTACAATGAGCAGTTCTTC
CATSQGSGYNEQFF
>TRBJ2-1|-|TRBV10-1|-
TGCGCCAGCAGTGAAGGGGGGGCCGGGGGATATCACAATGAGCAGTTCTTC
CASSEGGAGGYHNEQFF
>TRBJ1-3|-|TRBV11-3|-
TGTGCCAGCAGCGTGGGACATGGGGCCTCTGGAAACACCATATATTTT
CASSVGHGASGNTIYF
>TRBJ2-1|TRBD2|TRBV27|-
TGTGCCAGCAGTTCGGGACTAGCCAACAATGAGCAGTTCTTC
CASSSGLANNEQFF
>TRBJ2-5|-|TRBV6-1|-
TGTGCCAGCAGTAGCCCGGGACTGCAAGAGACCCAGTACTTC
CASSSPGLQETQYF
>TRBJ2-7|-|TRBV5-1|-
TGCGCCAGCAATATCTACCGGGACACCGCCTACGAGCAGTACTTC
CASNIYRDTAYEQYF
>TRBJ1-2|-|TRBV9|-
TGTGCCAGCAGCGTAGGCCGGGGAAACTATGGCTACACCTTC
CASSVGRGNYGYTF
>TRBJ2-5|TRBD2|TRBV9|-
TGTGCCAGCAGCACAGCGGGGGGGCTCCAAGAGACCCAGTACTTC
CASSTAGGLQETQYF
>TRBJ2-4|-|TRBV7-8|few
TGTGCCAGCAGCGCCCTCCTATTGGAGGGGGCCAAAAACATTCAGTACTTC
CASSALLLEGAKNIQYF
>TRBJ2-3|TRBD2|TRBV7-2|-
TGTGCCAGCAGCTCACGGACTAGCGGGGGGAAGGTAGATACGCAGTATTTT
CASSSRTSGGKVDTQYF
>TRBJ2-5|-|TRBV6-5|-
TGTGCCAGCAGTCCCGGGGAAGAGACCCAGTACTTC
CASSPGEETQYF
>TRBJ1-1|-|TRBV5-6|-
TGTGCCAGCAGCGCCACTACTGAAGCTTTCTTT
CASSATTEAFF
>TRBJ2-7|-|TRBV2|-
TGTGCCAGCAGTGACTTGGAGACCGGGAATATCGGCGAGCAGTACTTC
CASSDLETGNIGEQYF
>TRBJ1-1|TRBD1|TRBV25-1|-
TGTGCCAGCCGCCCGACAGGGCTCGGCGCTGAAGCTTTCTTT
CASRPTGLGAEAFF
>TRBJ1-1|TRBD1|TRBV4-3|-
TGCGCCAGCAGCCAAGATGGACAACAGGGGTATTCGAGTAACACTGAAGCTTTCTTT
CASSQDGQQGYSSNTEAFF
>TRBJ2-7|-|TRBV10-3|-
TGTGCCATCACCAGCGGGACAGGTTCCTACGAGCAGTACTTC
CAITSGTGSYEQYF
>TRBJ2-7|TRBD2|TRBV7-6|-
TGTGCCAGCAGCTCCGGACTAGCGGGGGCCTACGAGCAGTACTTC
CASSSGLAGAYEQYF
>TRBJ2-1|TRBD2|TRBV7-2|-
TGTGCCAGCAGCTACCAACTAGCGGGAGCAGGTGAGCAGTTCTTC
CASSYQLAGAGEQFF
>TRBJ2-7|-|TRBV30|-
TGTGCCTGCGAAAAGCGAGCAGGGGCCTACGAGCAGTACTTC
CACEKRAGAYEQYF